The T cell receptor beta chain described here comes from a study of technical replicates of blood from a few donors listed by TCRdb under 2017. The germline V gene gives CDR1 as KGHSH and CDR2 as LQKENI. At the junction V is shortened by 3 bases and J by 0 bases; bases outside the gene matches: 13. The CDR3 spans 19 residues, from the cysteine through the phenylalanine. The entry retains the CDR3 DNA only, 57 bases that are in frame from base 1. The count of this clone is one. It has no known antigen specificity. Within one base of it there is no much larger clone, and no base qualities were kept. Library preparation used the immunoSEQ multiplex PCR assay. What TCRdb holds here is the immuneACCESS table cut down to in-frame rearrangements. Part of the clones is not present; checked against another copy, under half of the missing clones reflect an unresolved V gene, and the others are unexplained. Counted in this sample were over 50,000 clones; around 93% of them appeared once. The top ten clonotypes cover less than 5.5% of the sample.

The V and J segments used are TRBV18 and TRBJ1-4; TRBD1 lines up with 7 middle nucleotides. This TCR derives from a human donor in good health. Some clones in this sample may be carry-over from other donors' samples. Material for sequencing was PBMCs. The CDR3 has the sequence CASSPIGDRRYATNEKLFF. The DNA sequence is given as TGTGCCAGCTCACCTATTGGGGACAGAAGATATGCAACTAATGAAAAACTGTTTTTT.